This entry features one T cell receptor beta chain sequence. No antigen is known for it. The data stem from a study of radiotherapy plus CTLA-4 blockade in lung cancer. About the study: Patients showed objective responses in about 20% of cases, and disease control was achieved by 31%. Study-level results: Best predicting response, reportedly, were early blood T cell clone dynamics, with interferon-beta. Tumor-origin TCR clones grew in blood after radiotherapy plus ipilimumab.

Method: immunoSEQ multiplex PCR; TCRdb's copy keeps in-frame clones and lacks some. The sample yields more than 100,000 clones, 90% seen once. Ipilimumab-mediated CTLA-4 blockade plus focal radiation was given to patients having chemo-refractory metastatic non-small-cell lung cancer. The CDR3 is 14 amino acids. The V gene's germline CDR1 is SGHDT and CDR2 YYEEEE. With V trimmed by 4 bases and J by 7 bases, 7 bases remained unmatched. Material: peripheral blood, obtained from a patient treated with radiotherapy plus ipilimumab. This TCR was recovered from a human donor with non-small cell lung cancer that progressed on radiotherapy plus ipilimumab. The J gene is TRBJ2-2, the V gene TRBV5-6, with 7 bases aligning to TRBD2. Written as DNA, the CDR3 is TGTGCCAGCAGCACCGGGACTACTTTCGGGGAGCTGTTTTTT. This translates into CASSTGTTFGELFF.